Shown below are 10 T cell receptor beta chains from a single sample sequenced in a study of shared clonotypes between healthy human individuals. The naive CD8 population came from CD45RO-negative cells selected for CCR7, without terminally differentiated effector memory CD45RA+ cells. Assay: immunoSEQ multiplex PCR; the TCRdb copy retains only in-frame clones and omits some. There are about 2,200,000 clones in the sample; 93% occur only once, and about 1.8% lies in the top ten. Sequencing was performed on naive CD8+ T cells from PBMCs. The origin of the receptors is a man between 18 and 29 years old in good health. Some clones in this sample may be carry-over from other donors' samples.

CDR3 nucleotides: TGTGCCAGCAGCCGATGGGACGGACCACAAGAGACCCAGTACTTC. Its protein product is CASSRWDGPQETQYF. The chain couples TRBV7-2 to TRBJ2-5, with D possibly called TRBD1 or TRBD2 (5 bases each). The CDR3 is 15 residues long. V dropped 5 bases and J dropped 2 bases, with 15 bases sitting between them. Germline values: CDR1 SGHTA, CDR2 FQGNSA.

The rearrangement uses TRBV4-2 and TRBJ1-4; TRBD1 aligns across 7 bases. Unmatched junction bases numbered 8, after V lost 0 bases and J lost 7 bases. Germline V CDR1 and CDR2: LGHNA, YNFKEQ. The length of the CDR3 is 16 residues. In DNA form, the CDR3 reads TGTGCCAGCAGCCAAGATCTAGGGGGCATTTCTGAAAAACTGTTTTTT. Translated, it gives CASSQDLGGISEKLFF.

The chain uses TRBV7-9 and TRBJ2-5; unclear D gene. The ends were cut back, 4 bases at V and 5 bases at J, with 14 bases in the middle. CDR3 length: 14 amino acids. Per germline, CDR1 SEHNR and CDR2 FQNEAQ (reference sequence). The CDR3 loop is CASSSARRWETQYF. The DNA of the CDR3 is TGTGCCAGCAGCTCAGCAAGGAGATGGGAGACCCAGTACTTC. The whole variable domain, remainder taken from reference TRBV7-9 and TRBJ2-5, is DTGVSQNPRHKITKRGQNVTFRCDPISEHNRLYWYRQTLGQGPEFLTYFQNEAQLEKSRLLSDRFSAERPKGSFSTLEIQRTEQGDSAMYLCASSSARRWETQYFGPGTRLLVL.

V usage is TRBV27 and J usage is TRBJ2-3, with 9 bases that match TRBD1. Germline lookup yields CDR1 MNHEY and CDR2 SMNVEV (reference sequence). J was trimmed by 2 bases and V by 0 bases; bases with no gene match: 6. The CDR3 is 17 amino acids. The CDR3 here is CASSLSPGTGITDTQYF. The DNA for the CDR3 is TGTGCCAGCAGTTTATCGCCCGGGACAGGGATCACAGATACGCAGTATTTT.

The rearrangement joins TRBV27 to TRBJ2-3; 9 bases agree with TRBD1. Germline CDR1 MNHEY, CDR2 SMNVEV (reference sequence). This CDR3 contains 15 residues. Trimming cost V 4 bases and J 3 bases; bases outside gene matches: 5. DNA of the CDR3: TGTGCCAGCAGTTCCAACAGGGGGCTTACAGATACGCAGTATTTT. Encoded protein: CASSSNRGLTDTQYF.

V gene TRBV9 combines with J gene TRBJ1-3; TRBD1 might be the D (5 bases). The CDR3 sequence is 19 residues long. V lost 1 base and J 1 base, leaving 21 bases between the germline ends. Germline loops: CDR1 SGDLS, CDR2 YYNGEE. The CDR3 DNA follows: TGTGCCAGCAGCGTACCATCACAGGCGGGGGAGGAGTCTGGAAACACCATATATTTT. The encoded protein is CASSVPSQAGEESGNTIYF. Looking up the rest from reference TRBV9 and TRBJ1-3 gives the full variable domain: DSGVTQTPKHLITATGQRVTLRCSPRSGDLSVYWYQQSLDQGLQFLIQYYNGEERAKGNILERFSAQQFPDLHSELNLSSLELGDSALYFCASSVPSQAGEESGNTIYFGEGSWLTVV.

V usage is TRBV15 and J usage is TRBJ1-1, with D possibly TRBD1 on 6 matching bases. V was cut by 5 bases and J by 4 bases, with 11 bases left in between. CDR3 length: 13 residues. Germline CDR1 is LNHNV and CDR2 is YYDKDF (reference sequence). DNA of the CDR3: TGTGCCACCAGCCCGGGGGGCCGCACTGAAGCTTTCTTT. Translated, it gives CATSPGGRTEAFF.

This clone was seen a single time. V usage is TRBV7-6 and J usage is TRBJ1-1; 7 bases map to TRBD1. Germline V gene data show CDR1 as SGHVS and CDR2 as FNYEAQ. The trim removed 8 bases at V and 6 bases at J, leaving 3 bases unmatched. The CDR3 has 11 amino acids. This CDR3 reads CASGDSAEAFF. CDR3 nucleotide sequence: TGTGCCAGCGGGGACAGCGCTGAAGCTTTCTTT.

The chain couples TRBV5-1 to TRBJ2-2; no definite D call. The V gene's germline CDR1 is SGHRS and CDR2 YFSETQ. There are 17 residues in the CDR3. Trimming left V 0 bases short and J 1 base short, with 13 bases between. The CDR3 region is CASSLAVGRRNTGELFF. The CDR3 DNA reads TGCGCCAGCAGCTTGGCCGTCGGCAGGCGGAACACCGGGGAGCTGTTTTTT.

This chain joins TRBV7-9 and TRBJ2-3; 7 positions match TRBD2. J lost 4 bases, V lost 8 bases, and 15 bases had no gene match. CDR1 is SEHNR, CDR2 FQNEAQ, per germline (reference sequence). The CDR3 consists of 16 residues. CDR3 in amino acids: CASRRRDYEEADTQYF. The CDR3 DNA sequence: TGTGCCAGCCGCCGTCGGGACTACGAAGAAGCAGATACGCAGTATTTT.